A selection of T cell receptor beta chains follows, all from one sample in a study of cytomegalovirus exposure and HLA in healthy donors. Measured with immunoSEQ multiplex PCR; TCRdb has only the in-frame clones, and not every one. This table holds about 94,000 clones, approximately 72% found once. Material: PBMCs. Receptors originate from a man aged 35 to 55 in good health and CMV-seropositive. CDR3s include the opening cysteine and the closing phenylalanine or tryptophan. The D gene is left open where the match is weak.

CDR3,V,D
CASSLGGILTGELFF,TRBV13,.
CASSTTSATSGYEQYF,TRBV28,TRBD2
CASRTPGQGGF,TRBV6-4,TRBD1
CASSQDPLAGHWANEQFF,TRBV4-2,TRBD2
CASSLGGRGRPGEDTQYF,TRBV7-2,TRBD1
CASSLDRGDTQYF,TRBV11-2,.
CAIQAENEKLFF,TRBV10-3,.
CASRGTGNQPQHF,TRBV28,TRBD1
CASSQEFQRTGKGGYTF,TRBV4-1,TRBD1
CASSPRDTEAFF,TRBV4-1,.
CASSLLSYEQYF,TRBV5-6,.
CASSWGQGLNTEAFF,TRBV28,TRBD1
CASSQGTSSVDTQYF,TRBV4-1,TRBD2
CASRTGLGNTEAFF,TRBV6-1,.